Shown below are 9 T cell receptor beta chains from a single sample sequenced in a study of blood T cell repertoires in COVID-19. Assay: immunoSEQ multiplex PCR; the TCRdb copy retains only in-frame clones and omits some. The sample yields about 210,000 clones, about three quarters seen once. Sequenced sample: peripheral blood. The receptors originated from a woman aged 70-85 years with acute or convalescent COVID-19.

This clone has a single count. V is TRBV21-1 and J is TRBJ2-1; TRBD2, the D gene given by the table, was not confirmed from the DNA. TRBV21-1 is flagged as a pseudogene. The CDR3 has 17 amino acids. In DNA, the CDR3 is TGTGCCAGCAGCAAGGGACTAGCGGGGCCCCCCTACAATGAGCAGTTCTTC. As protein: CASSKGLAGPPYNEQFF.

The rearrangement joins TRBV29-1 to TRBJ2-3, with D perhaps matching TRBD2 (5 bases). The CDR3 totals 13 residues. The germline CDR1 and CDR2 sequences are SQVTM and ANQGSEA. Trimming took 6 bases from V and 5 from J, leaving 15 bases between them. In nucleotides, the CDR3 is TGCAGCGTCGGGGTCCCTGGGAAAGATACGCAGTATTTT. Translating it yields CSVGVPGKDTQYF.

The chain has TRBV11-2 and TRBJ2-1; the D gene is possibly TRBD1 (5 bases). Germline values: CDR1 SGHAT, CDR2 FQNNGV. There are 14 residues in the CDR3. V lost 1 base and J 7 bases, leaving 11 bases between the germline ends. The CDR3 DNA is TGTGCCAGCAGCTTAGGGGGCCCGGATAATGAGCAGTTCTTC. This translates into CASSLGGPDNEQFF.

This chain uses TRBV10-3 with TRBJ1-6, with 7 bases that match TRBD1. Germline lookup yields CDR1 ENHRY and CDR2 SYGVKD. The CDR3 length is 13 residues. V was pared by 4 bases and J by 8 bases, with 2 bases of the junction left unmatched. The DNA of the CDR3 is TGTGCCATCAGTGGAACAGGGGATTCACCCCTCCACTTT. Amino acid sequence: CAISGTGDSPLHF.

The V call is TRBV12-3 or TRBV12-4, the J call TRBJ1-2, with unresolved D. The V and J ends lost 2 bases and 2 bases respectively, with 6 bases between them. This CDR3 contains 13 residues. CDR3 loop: CASSLWANYGYTF. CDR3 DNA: TGTGCCAGCAGTTTATGGGCCAACTATGGCTACACCTTC.

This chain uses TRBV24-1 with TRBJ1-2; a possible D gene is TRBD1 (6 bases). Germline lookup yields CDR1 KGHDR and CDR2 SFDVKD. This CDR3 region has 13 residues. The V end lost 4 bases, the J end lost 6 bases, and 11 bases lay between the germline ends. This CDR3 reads CATSDRWTDGYTF. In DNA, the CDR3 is TGTGCCACCAGTGACCGATGGACAGATGGCTACACCTTC.

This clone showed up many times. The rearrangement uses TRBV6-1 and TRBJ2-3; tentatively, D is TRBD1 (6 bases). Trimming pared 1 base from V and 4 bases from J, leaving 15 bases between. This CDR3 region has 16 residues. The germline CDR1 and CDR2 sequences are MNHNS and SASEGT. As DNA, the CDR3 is TGTGCCAGCAGTGAAGTTGGGGGCAGGGGCCCAGATACGCAGTATTTT. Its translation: CASSEVGGRGPDTQYF.

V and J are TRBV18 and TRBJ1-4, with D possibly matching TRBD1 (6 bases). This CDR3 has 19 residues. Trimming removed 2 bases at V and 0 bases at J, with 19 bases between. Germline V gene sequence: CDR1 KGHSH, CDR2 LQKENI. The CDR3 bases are TGTGCCAGCTCACCAGGGTCCGGACAGCGTATTGCAACTAATGAAAAACTGTTTTTT. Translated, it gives CASSPGSGQRIATNEKLFF. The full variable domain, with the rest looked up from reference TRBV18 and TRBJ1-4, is NAGVMQNPRHLVRRRGQEARLRCSPMKGHSHVYWYRQLPEEGLKFMVYLQKENIIDESGMPKERFSAEFPKEGPSILRIQQVVRGDSAAYFCASSPGSGQRIATNEKLFFGSGTQLSVL.

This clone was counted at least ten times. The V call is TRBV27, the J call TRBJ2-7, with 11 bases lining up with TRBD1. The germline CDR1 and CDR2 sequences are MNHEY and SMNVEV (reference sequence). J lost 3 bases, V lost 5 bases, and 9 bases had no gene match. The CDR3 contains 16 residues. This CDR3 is CASSASAGTGGYEQYF. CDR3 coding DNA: TGTGCCAGCAGTGCGTCAGCCGGGACAGGGGGCTACGAGCAGTACTTC.